Presented here are 25 T cell receptor beta chains from one specimen sequenced in a study of human T cells and chemical hapten exposure. Time point described: patch test 3, about 24 weeks after DPC sensitization. The treatment denotes: therapeutic diphenylcyclopropenone sensitization with weekly scalp DPC. A single record per CDR3 protein comes from TCRdb applying MiXCR to the RACE reads. The sample lists about 97,000 distinct CDR3 sequences; 25% to 35% were seen once. This sample comprised whole blood, obtained in connection with sensitization to the hapten diphenylcyclopropenone (DPC). These TCRs come from a man aged 35 to 55 with alopecia areata. Some clones in this sample may be carry-over from other donors' samples.

The chain has TRBV12-3 or TRBV12-4 and TRBJ2-5; 7 bases match TRBD2. V gave up 6 bases and J gave up 1 base; unmatched junction bases: 5. This CDR3 contains 14 residues. CDR3 sequence (DNA): TGTGCCAGCAGCCCTCTAGCGGTCCAAGAGACCCAGTACTTC. Translating gives CASSPLAVQETQYF.

The V call is TRBV7-6, the J call TRBJ2-7, with 8 positions matching TRBD1. In germline, CDR1 is SGHVS, CDR2 FNYEAQ. The CDR3 has 15 residues. The junction had 10 bases not matched to a gene; V was cut back by 5 bases and J by 4 bases. CDR3 in amino acids: CASSPRQGYLYEQYF. CDR3 nucleotide sequence: TGTGCCAGCAGCCCGAGACAGGGGTATTTGTACGAGCAGTACTTC.

This chain links TRBV6-5 with TRBJ2-7, with a weak D call TRBD1 (7 bases). This CDR3 has 15 residues. Germline V CDR1 and CDR2: MNHEY, SVGAGI. Trimming stripped 6 bases from V and 2 bases from J, with 17 bases between. In DNA, the CDR3 is TGTGCCAGCAGCCCATGGGGGGACAGCACCTACGAGCAGTACTTC. Protein sequence: CASSPWGDSTYEQYF.

The gene calls are TRBV16 and TRBJ1-3; no firm D call. V gave up 0 bases and J gave up 4 bases, with 7 bases separating them. The CDR3 contains 14 residues. Germline assignment: CDR1 KGHSY and CDR2 FQNENV. The CDR3 nucleotides are TGTGCCAGCAGCCAATCCACACCGGGAAACACCATATATTTT. Protein: CASSQSTPGNTIYF.

In its sample, this clonotype was seen a few times. The V call is TRBV4-2, the J call TRBJ2-1; a weak D match, TRBD2 (6 bases). The CDR3 sequence is 16 residues long. CDR1 LGHNA and CDR2 YNFKEQ come from the germline V gene. Deletions cut 0 bases from V and 0 bases from J, with 9 bases between. DNA of the CDR3: TGTGCCAGCAGCCAAGAAGCGGGTAACTCCTACAATGAGCAGTTCTTC. It yields the protein CASSQEAGNSYNEQFF.

This clonotype appeared a few times. The J gene is TRBJ2-3, the V gene TRBV9; 9 positions match TRBD2. Germline assignment: CDR1 SGDLS and CDR2 YYNGEE. V lost 5 bases, J lost 2 bases, and 6 bases stayed unmatched. The CDR3 sequence is 15 residues long. The CDR3 DNA follows: TGTGCCAGCAGACCTAGCGGGGCTTTCACAGATACGCAGTATTTT. Encoded protein: CASRPSGAFTDTQYF. The full variable domain, its missing parts supplied by reference TRBV9 and TRBJ2-3, is DSGVTQTPKHLITATGQRVTLRCSPRSGDLSVYWYQQSLDQGLQFLIQYYNGEERAKGNILERFSAQQFPDLHSELNLSSLELGDSALYFCASRPSGAFTDTQYFGPGTRLTVL.

The table lists this clonotype with a few counts. The chain links TRBV6-5 to TRBJ2-5, with 7 bases identical to TRBD1. The CDR3 has 15 amino acids. The germline gives CDR1 MNHEY, CDR2 SVGAGI. Trimming removed 0 bases from V and 1 base from J; junction bases left unmatched: 2. Here the CDR3 DNA reads TGTGCCAGCAGTTACTCGAGGGGGCCCCAAGAGACCCAGTACTTC. Residues: CASSYSRGPQETQYF.

V usage is TRBV6-4 and J usage is TRBJ1-1; D is unclear. The CDR3 spans 15 residues. Per the germline V gene, CDR1 is MRHNA and CDR2 is SNTAGT. V shed 3 bases and J shed 6 bases, with 17 bases lying between them. DNA of the CDR3: TGTGCCAGCAGTGAAGATGATTTGGGTAGGTCTGAAGCTTTCTTT. It yields the protein CASSEDDLGRSEAFF.

Only one count was recorded for this clonotype. The chain couples TRBV5-1 to TRBJ1-1; D not resolved. Germline loops: CDR1 SGHRS, CDR2 YFSETQ. Trimming removed 0 bases from V and 6 bases from J, with 15 bases in between. This CDR3 has 15 residues. For the CDR3, the DNA is TGCGCCAGCAGCTTGGCGGGCACGAACGGCGCTGAAGCTTTCTTT. Translated: CASSLAGTNGAEAFF.

This clonotype was seen only a few times. The chain is built from TRBV7-2 and TRBJ2-7, with no clear D. Germline V CDR1 and CDR2: SGHTA, FQGNSA. The V end was cut by 5 bases, the J end by 4 bases, with 21 bases between. This CDR3 comprises 16 residues. CDR3 protein: CASSQHGRTTVYEQYF. Here the CDR3 DNA reads TGTGCCAGCAGCCAGCATGGAAGGACCACTGTGTACGAGCAGTACTTC.

This clonotype was observed a few times. The chain links TRBV20-1 to TRBJ1-5; D might be TRBD1 (5 bases). The CDR3 has 15 residues. Per the germline V gene, CDR1 is DFQATT and CDR2 is SNEGSKA (reference sequence). Trimming removed 6 bases at V and 4 bases at J, with 19 bases between. CDR3 sequence: CSAERGTAGNQPQHF. In DNA, the CDR3 is TGCAGTGCCGAAAGAGGGACCGCAGGAAATCAGCCCCAGCATTTT.

This chain uses TRBV12-3 or TRBV12-4 with TRBJ2-7; 8 bases fit TRBD1. V trimming: 8 bases; J trimming: 5 bases; junction bases outside the gene matches: 14. The CDR3 has 15 residues. This CDR3 reads CASRSPGGLIHEQYF. The CDR3 nucleotides are TGTGCCAGCCGTAGTCCAGGGGGCTTGATCCACGAGCAGTACTTC.

This clonotype was counted between two and nine times. V usage is TRBV28 and J usage is TRBJ1-5; D is unclear. Per the germline V gene, CDR1 is MDHEN and CDR2 is SYDVKM. Trimming pared 3 bases from V and 3 bases from J, leaving 18 bases between. The CDR3 has 17 amino acids. The DNA for the CDR3 is TGTGCCAGCAGTTTTGGTCCTCGGTTCCCTAACAATCAGCCCCAGCATTTT. Protein product: CASSFGPRFPNNQPQHF.

The CDR3 region is CASSVDVRRNYGYTF. CDR3 nucleotides: TGTGCCAGCAGCGTAGATGTCAGGAGGAACTATGGCTACACCTTC. The gene calls are TRBV9 and TRBJ1-2; no reliable D call. CDR3 length: 15 amino acids. Germline assignment: CDR1 SGDLS and CDR2 YYNGEE. With 0 bases removed from V and 2 bases from J, the gap between germline ends came to 11 bases.

The chain's CDR3 is CASSSQAQGTQETQYF. The CDR3 nucleotides read TGTGCCAGCTCATCTCAAGCCCAGGGAACCCAAGAGACCCAGTACTTC. The rearrangement links TRBV18 to TRBJ2-5; D is possibly TRBD1 (5 bases). The V gene lost 5 bases and the J gene lost 1 base, with 17 bases spanning the gap. The germline V gene has CDR1 KGHSH and CDR2 LQKENI. This CDR3 has 16 residues.

The J gene is TRBJ2-1, the V gene TRBV29-1, with 9 bases that match TRBD1. J gave up 4 bases and V 4 bases, and 5 bases lay outside the gene matches. Germline values: CDR1 SQVTM, CDR2 ANQGSEA. The CDR3 sequence is 14 residues long. This CDR3 is CSVGGQGLYNEQFF. The CDR3 region has the DNA TGCAGCGTTGGGGGACAGGGTCTATACAATGAGCAGTTCTTC.

V and J are TRBV2 and TRBJ2-2; maybe TRBD1 (5 bases). V gave up 8 bases and J gave up 5 bases, with 12 bases separating them. From germline, CDR1 is SNHLY and CDR2 FYNNEI. The CDR3 sequence is 13 residues long. This chain's CDR3 is CASLAGRTGELFF. DNA for the CDR3: TGTGCCAGCCTGGCAGGGCGGACCGGGGAGCTGTTTTTT.

This rearrangement joins TRBV27 to TRBJ2-6; TRBD2 aligns across 7 bases. Trimming at V came to 1 base and at J to 0 bases, leaving 12 bases not matched to a gene. Per germline, CDR1 MNHEY and CDR2 SMNVEV (reference sequence). The length of the CDR3 is 20 residues. The CDR3 loop is CASSLLGLAEPSSGANVLTF. In nucleotides, the CDR3 is TGTGCCAGCAGTTTATTAGGGCTAGCGGAACCCTCCTCTGGGGCCAACGTCCTGACTTTC.

This clonotype was observed a few times. The CDR3 DNA is TGTGCCAGCAGCTTAGCAGGGAGAAATGAGCAGTTCTTC. As protein: CASSLAGRNEQFF. The rearrangement joins TRBV7-9 to TRBJ2-1; D is perhaps TRBD2 (5 bases). Per germline, CDR1 SEHNR and CDR2 FQNEAQ (reference sequence). V lost 0 bases and J lost 7, with 7 bases in between. The CDR3 length is 13 residues.

This clonotype has only a few counts. The chain joins TRBV2 to TRBJ2-3; 13 nucleotides agree with TRBD2. J gave up 3 bases and V 7 bases, and 7 bases lay outside the gene matches. CDR1 and CDR2 from the germline V gene are SNHLY and FYNNEI. The CDR3 spans 16 residues. Here the CDR3 reads CASKAPLAGGTDTQYF. The DNA for the CDR3 is TGTGCCAGCAAGGCCCCACTAGCGGGAGGGACAGATACGCAGTATTTT.

This clonotype was counted once. The chain joins TRBV19 to TRBJ2-5, with D uncertain. Germline loops: CDR1 LNHDA, CDR2 SQIVND (reference sequence). The CDR3 has 14 residues. V shed 0 bases and J shed 2 bases, with 7 bases lying between them. This chain's CDR3 is CASSIDDVQETQYF. CDR3 nucleotide sequence: TGTGCCAGTAGTATAGATGACGTGCAAGAGACCCAGTACTTC.

In this sample, this clonotype turned up a few times. The chain employs TRBV28 and TRBJ1-2; D call uncertain. In germline, CDR1 is MDHEN, CDR2 SYDVKM. The V end lost 2 bases, the J end lost 8 bases, and 9 bases lay between the germline ends. This CDR3 comprises 12 residues. The CDR3 bases are TGTGCCAGCAGTTTAAAGGGAGCAGGCTACACCTTC. Translation: CASSLKGAGYTF.

V is TRBV7-8 and J is TRBJ2-3, with 7 bases that match TRBD1. Looked up from germline, CDR1 is SGHVS and CDR2 is FQNEAQ. V lost 5 bases and J lost 0; bases outside the gene matches: 5. The CDR3 spans 15 residues. Here the CDR3 reads CASSEDRRSTDTQYF. Here the CDR3 DNA reads TGTGCCAGCAGCGAGGACAGGAGAAGCACAGATACGCAGTATTTT.

This chain joins TRBV12-3 or TRBV12-4 and TRBJ2-6, with TRBD1 as a possible D gene (6 bases). The V end was cut by 5 bases, the J end by 0 bases, with 8 bases between. The CDR3 is made up of 15 amino acids. The DNA of the CDR3 is TGTGCCAGCAGTAGGGGGAGCTCTGGGGCCAACGTCCTGACTTTC. Its protein product is CASSRGSSGANVLTF.

This clonotype showed up just a few times. This chain uses TRBV6-5 with TRBJ2-1, with a possible D match to TRBD1 (6 bases). The ends were cut back, 6 bases at V and 2 bases at J, with 14 bases in the middle. The CDR3 covers 15 residues. Germline values: CDR1 MNHEY, CDR2 SVGAGI. The CDR3 region is CASSLTGFTYNEQFF. The CDR3 nucleotides are TGTGCCAGCAGCCTGACAGGTTTTACCTACAATGAGCAGTTCTTC.